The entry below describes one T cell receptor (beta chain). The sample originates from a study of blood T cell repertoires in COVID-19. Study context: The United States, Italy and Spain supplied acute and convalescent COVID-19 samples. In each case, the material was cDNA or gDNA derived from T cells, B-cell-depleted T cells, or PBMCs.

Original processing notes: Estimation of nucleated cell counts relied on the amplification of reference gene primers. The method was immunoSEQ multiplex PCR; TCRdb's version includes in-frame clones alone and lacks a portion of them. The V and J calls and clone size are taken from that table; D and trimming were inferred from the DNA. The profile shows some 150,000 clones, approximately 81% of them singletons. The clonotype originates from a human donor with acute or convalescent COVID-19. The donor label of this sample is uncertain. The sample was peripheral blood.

The DNA for the CDR3 is TGTGCCAGCAGCGCCCTCACTAGCGGGGCCGAGCAGTACTTC. This gives the protein CASSALTSGAEQYF. This chain joins TRBV9 and TRBJ2-7; 10 nucleotides agree with TRBD2. The CDR3 length is 14 residues. Trimming at V came to 3 bases and at J to 6 bases, leaving 6 bases not matched to a gene. Germline assignment: CDR1 SGDLS and CDR2 YYNGEE.